Below are 9 T cell receptor beta chains sequenced from a single sample in a study of blood T cell repertoires in COVID-19 (dated by TCRdb to the early 2020s). The library was generated by the immunoSEQ multiplex PCR assay. TCRdb provides this immuneACCESS table in a form limited to in-frame rearrangements. Some clones are lacking; in checked studies, under half of them reflect an unresolved V gene, and why the rest are absent is not known. The sample has about 35,000 clones on record, around 82% of them singletons. Of the sample, approximately 3.6% is held by the ten largest clones. The material sequenced was peripheral blood. The receptors here all came from a man aged 45-65 years with acute or convalescent COVID-19.

The chain couples TRBV15 to TRBJ2-2, with D maybe TRBD1 (5 bases). Per the germline V gene, CDR1 is LNHNV and CDR2 is YYDKDF (reference sequence). With 0 bases removed from V and 0 bases from J, the gap between germline ends came to 17 bases. CDR3 length: 19 residues. In DNA, the CDR3 is TGTGCCACCAGCAGAGAGATGGCGGCCAGGGCCCCGAACACCGGGGAGCTGTTTTTT. The encoded protein is CATSREMAARAPNTGELFF.

The gene calls are TRBV6-5 and TRBJ2-1; 7 bases agree with TRBD1. The CDR3 has 16 amino acids. CDR1 is MNHEY and CDR2 is SVGAGI in the germline V gene. V dropped 0 bases and J dropped 3; count of bases not matched to a gene: 5. CDR3 DNA sequence: TGTGCCAGCAGTTACTCGATTGGACAGGTCTACAATGAGCAGTTCTTC. As protein: CASSYSIGQVYNEQFF.

The genes are TRBV12-5 and TRBJ1-1; D is perhaps TRBD1 (6 bases). CDR1 and CDR2 (germline): LGHNT, FRNRAP. Trimming removed 3 bases from V and 3 bases from J, with 8 bases in between. This CDR3 contains 13 residues. This CDR3 is CASGLGGDTEAFF. For the CDR3, the DNA is TGTGCTAGTGGTTTAGGGGGGGACACTGAAGCTTTCTTT.

The chain links TRBV5-6 to TRBJ2-7; D unclear. CDR1 and CDR2 from the germline V gene are SGHDT and YYEEEE. V was trimmed by 1 base and J by 4 bases, leaving 9 bases between them. CDR3 size: 13 residues. Written as DNA, the CDR3 is TGTGCCAGCAGCTTGAGTGGGCCTTACGAGCAGTACTTC. Translated, it gives CASSLSGPYEQYF. The full variable domain, its missing parts supplied by reference TRBV5-6 and TRBJ2-7, is DAGVTQSPTHLIKTRGQQVTLRCSPKSGHDTVSWYQQALGQGPQFIFQYYEEEERQRGNFPDRFSGHQFPNYSSELNVNALLLGDSALYLCASSLSGPYEQYFGPGTRLTVT.

V usage is TRBV5-1 and J usage is TRBJ2-7, with 12 bases identical to TRBD2. CDR3 length: 13 residues. Germline trimming cut 3 bases from V and 6 bases from J; bases unmatched to any gene: 1. Germline CDR1 reads SGHRS; CDR2 reads YFSETQ. The CDR3 region has the DNA TGCGCCAGCAGCTCACTAGCGGGGGGCGAGCAGTACTTC. This sequence encodes CASSSLAGGEQYF.

The chain carries TRBV5-1 and TRBJ2-2, with 10 bases lining up with TRBD2. The V segment lost 2 bases and the J segment 6 bases; nucleotides outside the gene matches: 1. The CDR3 runs 14 residues. Germline V gives CDR1 SGHRS, CDR2 YFSETQ. CDR3 protein: CASSFTSGAGELFF. The CDR3 DNA is TGCGCCAGCAGCTTCACTAGCGGGGCCGGGGAGCTGTTTTTT.

This clone was seen once. This chain joins TRBV29-1 and TRBJ1-1, with 7 bases aligning to TRBD1. Germline CDR1 SQVTM, CDR2 ANQGSEA. Losses at the gene ends were 7 bases for V and 5 bases for J; bases not matched to a gene: 10. The CDR3 sequence is 13 residues long. The CDR3 is CSGEQGQGTEAFF. CDR3 bases: TGCAGCGGAGAACAGGGGCAGGGAACTGAAGCTTTCTTT.

The chain uses TRBV28 and TRBJ2-7; TRBD1 aligns across 8 bases. V dropped 4 bases and J dropped 5; count of bases not matched to a gene: 7. CDR1 and CDR2 (germline): MDHEN, SYDVKM. The CDR3 runs to 14 residues. The CDR3 loop reads CASSSIQGVHEQYF. In nucleotides, the CDR3 is TGTGCCAGCAGTTCGATACAGGGGGTCCACGAGCAGTACTTC. Drawing the rest from reference TRBV28 and TRBJ2-7, the complete variable domain is DVKVTQSSRYLVKRTGEKVFLECVQDMDHENMFWYRQDPGLGLRLIYFSYDVKMKEKGDIPEGYSVSREKKERFSLILESASTNQTSMYLCASSSIQGVHEQYFGPGTRLTVT.

CDR3 coding DNA: TGCGCCAGCAGCTTCGGACAGGGCGATGGCTACACCTTC. Translating it yields CASSFGQGDGYTF. V and J are TRBV5-1 and TRBJ1-2; 8 nucleotides match TRBD1. Germline V gene lookup returns CDR1 SGHRS and CDR2 YFSETQ. V lost 2 bases, J lost 6 bases, and 3 bases stayed unmatched. The CDR3 is 13 amino acids.